The 25 T cell receptor beta chains given below trace back to one sample, sequenced in a study of PD-L1 blockade in urothelial cancer. Produced via immunoSEQ multiplex PCR; TCRdb's table is partial and in-frame only. The sample contains 70,000 to 95,000 clones, around 83% of which appear only once. Indicated time point: pretreatment peripheral blood. The specimen was PBMCs, collected around atezolizumab (anti-PD-L1) treatment. Every receptor here comes from a man in his sixties with urothelial cancer.

The chain carries TRBV29-1 and TRBJ2-2, with 9 bases matching TRBD2. Germline V gene lookup returns CDR1 SQVTM and CDR2 ANQGSEA. The CDR3 spans 17 residues. The junction had 11 bases not matched to a gene; V was cut back by 2 bases and J by 4 bases. The CDR3 loop reads CSVERPSGRTGTGELFF. The CDR3 region has the DNA TGCAGCGTTGAAAGGCCGAGCGGGAGGACGGGCACCGGGGAGCTGTTTTTT.

The count of this clone is one. The CDR3 spells CASGQGVEEQFF. The CDR3 DNA reads as TGTGCCTCGGGACAGGGGGTGGAGGAGCAGTTCTTC. V and J are TRBV10-3 and TRBJ2-1, with 11 bases fitting TRBD1. Germline V gives CDR1 ENHRY, CDR2 SYGVKD. The CDR3 sequence is 12 residues long. V lost 11 bases, J lost 10 bases, and 7 bases stayed unmatched.

The chain is built from TRBV5-1 and TRBJ1-1; D gene ambiguous. Germline V gives CDR1 SGHRS, CDR2 YFSETQ. Trimming cost V 1 base and J 9 bases, with 16 bases left between them. The CDR3 contains 14 residues. The CDR3 sequence is CASSLTATLNKAFF. The DNA of the CDR3 is TGCGCCAGCAGCTTGACCGCGACACTTAACAAAGCTTTCTTT.

The J gene is TRBJ1-4, the V gene TRBV21-1; the D segment call TRBD1 is taken from the table without a DNA check. TRBV21-1 is tagged as a pseudogene. CDR3 length: 12 residues. CDR3 nucleotide sequence: TGTGCCACCTACAGGGGGGCGGCTAAACTGTTTTTT. It specifies CATYRGAAKLFF.

The rearrangement uses TRBV7-2 and TRBJ2-3; D gene ambiguous. The germline V and J ends were trimmed by 1 base and 5 bases, with 7 bases remaining between them. The germline V gene has CDR1 SGHTA and CDR2 FQGNSA. CDR3 size: 13 residues. CDR3 DNA: TGTGCCAGCAGCTTAGGGTCGAGAGATACGCAGTATTTT. As protein: CASSLGSRDTQYF.

V is TRBV20-1 and J is TRBJ2-7; D is undetermined. The CDR3 consists of 11 residues. The V and J ends lost 3 bases and 3 bases respectively, with 6 bases between them. Germline loops: CDR1 DFQATT, CDR2 SNEGSKA (reference sequence). The CDR3 is CSASYSYEQYF. In DNA, the CDR3 is TGCAGTGCTAGTTACAGCTACGAGCAGTACTTC.

The chain couples TRBV5-1 to TRBJ1-1; 7 nucleotides match TRBD1. CDR1 is SGHRS and CDR2 is YFSETQ in the germline V gene. This CDR3 is 15 amino acids long. J gave up 4 bases and V 4 bases, and 10 bases lay outside the gene matches. The CDR3 sequence is CASSDLDRASTEAFF. CDR3 DNA sequence: TGCGCCAGCAGCGACCTCGACAGGGCGAGCACTGAAGCTTTCTTT.

V and J are TRBV19 and TRBJ1-5; 7 positions agree with TRBD1. CDR1 LNHDA and CDR2 SQIVND come from the germline V gene (reference sequence). Trimming cost V 9 bases and J 3 bases; bases outside gene matches: 8. The CDR3 sequence is 14 residues long. The CDR3 DNA follows: TGTGCCAGCAAGACAGGGAGAATCAATCAGCCCCAGCATTTT. The encoded protein is CASKTGRINQPQHF.

The chain has TRBV7-8 and TRBJ2-6, with TRBD1 matching over 8 bases. V lost 3 bases and J lost 4; bases outside the gene matches: 11. The germline gives CDR1 SGHVS, CDR2 FQNEAQ. The CDR3 extends over 18 amino acids. The CDR3, as DNA: TGTGCCAGCAGCTTCCAGTGGACAGGGAGGAAAGGGGCCAACGTCCTGACTTTC. This codes for CASSFQWTGRKGANVLTF. The full variable domain, its missing parts supplied by reference TRBV7-8 and TRBJ2-6, is GAGVSQSPRYKVAKRGQDVALRCDPISGHVSLFWYQQALGQGPEFLTYFQNEAQLDKSGLPSDRFFAERPEGSVSTLKIQRTQQEDSAVYLCASSFQWTGRKGANVLTFGAGSRLTVL.

The gene calls are TRBV19 and TRBJ2-1; D call uncertain. With 3 bases removed from V and 1 base from J, the gap between germline ends came to 7 bases. The CDR3 runs to 14 residues. CDR1 is LNHDA, CDR2 SQIVND, per germline (reference sequence). The CDR3 sequence: CASSMFPSYNEQFF. CDR3 coding DNA: TGTGCCAGTAGTATGTTCCCGTCCTACAATGAGCAGTTCTTC.

The chain uses TRBV6-5 and TRBJ2-7; 8 bases match TRBD1. J was trimmed by 5 bases and V by 4 bases; bases with no gene match: 4. This CDR3 spans 13 amino acids. Germline CDR1 is MNHEY and CDR2 is SVGAGI. The CDR3 coding sequence is TGTGCCAGCAGTTCACAGGGGGTCCACGAGCAGTACTTC. Protein sequence: CASSSQGVHEQYF.

This chain links TRBV11-3 with TRBJ2-2; TRBD2 matches at 14 bases. V shed 4 bases, J shed 5 bases, and the junction held 9 bases outside the gene matches. The germline gives CDR1 SGHNT, CDR2 YENEEA. The length of the CDR3 is 18 residues. In DNA, the CDR3 is TGTGCCAGCAGCTCCACACGACTAGCGGGGGGGCTTACCGGGGAGCTGTTTTTT. Protein product: CASSSTRLAGGLTGELFF.

The chain recombines TRBV7-2 with TRBJ2-1, with TRBD2 identical over 9 bases. CDR3 length: 18 amino acids. Germline assignment: CDR1 SGHTA and CDR2 FQGNSA. J was trimmed by 11 bases and V by 1 base; bases with no gene match: 18. CDR3 nucleotide sequence: TGTGCCAGCAGCTTAGGGTCTAGCGGGATCGGGGTAGTAGGTCAGCAGTTCTTC. It translates to CASSLGSSGIGVVGQQFF.

V and J are TRBV2 and TRBJ2-3; D not certain. This CDR3 is built from 13 residues. Germline CDR1 SNHLY, CDR2 FYNNEI. V was pared by 8 bases and J by 2 bases, with 11 bases between. CDR3 loop: CASQSQITDTQYF. The CDR3 bases are TGTGCCAGCCAGTCACAGATCACAGATACGCAGTATTTT.

The chain joins TRBV5-4 to TRBJ1-2; D gene ambiguous. CDR3 length: 12 residues. Germline V lookup: CDR1 SGHNT, CDR2 YYREEE (reference sequence). V was pared by 1 base and J by 14 bases, with 15 bases between. The DNA of the CDR3 is TGTGCCAGCAGCTTGCGTCCGGAGGTTTCAACCTTC. It is translated as CASSLRPEVSTF.

The chain carries TRBV25-1 and TRBJ1-2; weak D call: TRBD1 (6 bases). The CDR3 covers 14 residues. CDR1 and CDR2 from the germline V gene are MGHDK and SYGVNS. The germline V and J ends were trimmed by 2 bases and 4 bases, with 11 bases remaining between them. The CDR3 DNA reads as TGTGCCAGCAGTGAAACCCCGGACAGCTATGGCTACACCTTC. Protein sequence: CASSETPDSYGYTF.

The V call is TRBV9, the J call TRBJ2-3; 9 bases are a match to TRBD2. This CDR3 comprises 15 residues. V shed 4 bases and J 2 bases; nucleotides not matched to a gene: 5. In germline, CDR1 is SGDLS, CDR2 YYNGEE. The CDR3 DNA is TGTGCCAGCAGCCTACTAGCGGGCCCCACAGATACGCAGTATTTT. Protein sequence: CASSLLAGPTDTQYF.

This clone has just a few counts. V and J are TRBV19 and TRBJ1-5, with 9 positions matching TRBD1. CDR3 length equals 15 residues. The junction had 5 bases not matched to a gene; V was cut back by 5 bases and J by 3 bases. Germline-derived CDR1 and CDR2 are LNHDA and SQIVND (reference sequence). CDR3: CASSPDRGTNQPQHF. The CDR3 DNA sequence: TGTGCCAGTAGTCCCGACAGGGGGACCAATCAGCCCCAGCATTTT.

The chain joins TRBV28 to TRBJ2-7; tentative D call: TRBD1 (5 bases). This CDR3 is built from 13 residues. CDR1 and CDR2 from the germline V gene are MDHEN and SYDVKM. The V and J ends lost 9 bases and 0 bases respectively, with 12 bases between them. The DNA for the CDR3 is TGTGCCAGTAGGGGTCAGAACTCCTACGAGCAGTACTTC. As protein: CASRGQNSYEQYF.

V and J are TRBV19 and TRBJ2-5; the match to TRBD2 covers 11 bases. This CDR3 is built from 16 residues. Germline V CDR1 and CDR2: LNHDA, SQIVND (reference sequence). The J segment lost 1 base and the V segment lost 5 bases, leaving 6 bases of the junction unmatched. CDR3 in DNA: TGTGCCAGTAGTCCGTTAGCGGGGGGGCTCCAAGAGACCCAGTACTTC. This translates into CASSPLAGGLQETQYF. Full variable domain (rest looked up from reference TRBV19 and TRBJ2-5): DGGITQSPKYLFRKEGQNVTLSCEQNLNHDAMYWYRQDPGQGLRLIYYSQIVNDFQKGDIAEGYSVSREKKESFPLTVTSAQKNPTAFYLCASSPLAGGLQETQYFGPGTRLLVL.

This rearrangement joins TRBV6-6 to TRBJ1-5; no reliable D call. Germline CDR1 MNHNY, CDR2 SVGAGI (reference sequence). This CDR3 has 15 amino acids. Trimming pared 4 bases from V and 0 bases from J, leaving 10 bases between. CDR3 protein: CASSSQEGSNQPQHF. The CDR3 DNA reads TGTGCCAGCAGTTCCCAAGAGGGTAGCAATCAGCCCCAGCATTTT.

The gene calls are TRBV30 and TRBJ2-5; perhaps TRBD2 as D (5 bases). Trimming removed 6 bases at V and 9 bases at J, with 20 bases between. The CDR3 is 13 amino acids. The germline CDR1 and CDR2 sequences are GTSNPN and SVGIG (reference sequence). The DNA for the CDR3 is TGTGCCTGCCCGACTCCTAGTGGGGAGTCCCAGTACTTC. Translating gives CACPTPSGESQYF.

J is TRBJ2-7 and V is TRBV5-1; D possibly corresponds to TRBD1 (6 bases). CDR1 and CDR2 from the germline V gene are SGHRS and YFSETQ. The CDR3 spans 15 residues. Trimming took off 2 bases at V and 3 bases at J, with 15 bases between the two ends. CDR3 sequence reads: CASSFDRAGDYEQYF. The CDR3 region has the DNA TGCGCCAGCAGCTTCGACCGGGCAGGGGACTACGAGCAGTACTTC.

The chain carries TRBV5-1 and TRBJ1-4; 7 bases are shared with TRBD1. Germline V gene data show CDR1 as SGHRS and CDR2 as YFSETQ. This CDR3 contains 15 residues. Trimming took 0 bases from V and 5 from J; bases not matched to a gene: 4. The CDR3 DNA sequence: TGCGCCAGCAGCTTGGGACAGGGCCGCAATGAAAAACTGTTTTTT. This codes for CASSLGQGRNEKLFF.

The V and J genes are TRBV7-2 and TRBJ2-3, with 11 bases matching TRBD2. V lost 6 bases, J lost 3 bases, and 17 bases stayed unmatched. The length of the CDR3 is 19 residues. Germline V gives CDR1 SGHTA, CDR2 FQGNSA. CDR3 sequence: CASRDEASGRIEKTDTQYF. For the CDR3, the DNA is TGTGCCAGCAGGGATGAGGCTAGCGGGAGGATAGAGAAAACAGATACGCAGTATTTT. The whole variable domain, filled in from reference TRBV7-2 and TRBJ2-3, reads GAGVSQSPSNKVTEKGKDVELRCDPISGHTALYWYRQSLGQGLEFLIYFQGNSAPDKSGLPSDRFSAERTGGSVSTLTIQRTQQEDSAVYLCASRDEASGRIEKTDTQYFGPGTRLTVL.